The present T cell receptor (beta chain) was sequenced within a study of lymphopenia after photon versus proton radiotherapy. Study observations and caveats: Proton therapy kept repertoires fairly stable, unlike photons, which gained effector/memory cells. In patients who died, overall survival fell as post-nadir TCR diversity dropped more.

The V gene lost 6 bases and the J gene lost 8 bases, with 16 bases spanning the gap. Germline V CDR1 and CDR2: LNHDA, SQIVND (reference sequence). The CDR3 runs 13 residues. Points on this clone: Its antigen is currently unknown.

Some clones are missing from TCRdb's copy, which holds only in-frame ones; the method was immunoSEQ multiplex PCR. The sample has more than 70,000 clones, around four fifths seen once; the top ten hold over 1.1%. The clonotype originates from a man between 60 and 70 years old with pancreatic cancer. The material sequenced was peripheral blood, taken from a patient treated with proton-based radiotherapy. J is TRBJ1-2 and V is TRBV19; D is perhaps TRBD1 (5 bases). The CDR3 bases are TGTGCCAGTAGCGAGAGGCGGGGGGTCGGCTACACCTTC. Encoded protein: CASSERRGVGYTF.